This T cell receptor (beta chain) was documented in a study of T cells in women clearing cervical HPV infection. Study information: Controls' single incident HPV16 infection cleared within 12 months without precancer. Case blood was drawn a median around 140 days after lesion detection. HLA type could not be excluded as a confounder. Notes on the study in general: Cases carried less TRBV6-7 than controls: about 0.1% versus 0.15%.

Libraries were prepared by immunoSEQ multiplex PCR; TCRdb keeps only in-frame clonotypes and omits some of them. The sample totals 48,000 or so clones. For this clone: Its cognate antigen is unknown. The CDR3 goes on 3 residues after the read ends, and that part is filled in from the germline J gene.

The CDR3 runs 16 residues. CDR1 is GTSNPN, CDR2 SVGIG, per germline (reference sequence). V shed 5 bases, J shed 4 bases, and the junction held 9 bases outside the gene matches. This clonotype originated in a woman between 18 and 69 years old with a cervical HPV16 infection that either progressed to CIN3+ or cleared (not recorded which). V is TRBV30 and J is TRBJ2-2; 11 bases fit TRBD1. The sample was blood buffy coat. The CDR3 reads CAWGQGAQWGTGELFF. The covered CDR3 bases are TGTGCCTGGGGACAGGGGGCTCAATGGGGCACCGGGGAG.